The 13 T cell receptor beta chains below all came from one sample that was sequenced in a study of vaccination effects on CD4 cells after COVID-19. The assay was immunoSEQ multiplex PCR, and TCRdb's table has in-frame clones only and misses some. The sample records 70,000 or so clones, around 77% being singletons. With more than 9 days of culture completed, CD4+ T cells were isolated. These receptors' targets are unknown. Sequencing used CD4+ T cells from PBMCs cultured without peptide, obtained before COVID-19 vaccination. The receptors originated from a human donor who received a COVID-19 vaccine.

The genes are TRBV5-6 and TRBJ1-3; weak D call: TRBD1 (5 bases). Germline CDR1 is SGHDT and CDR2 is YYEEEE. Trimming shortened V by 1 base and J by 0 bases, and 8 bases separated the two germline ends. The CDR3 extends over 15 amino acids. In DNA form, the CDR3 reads TGTGCCAGCAGCTTGCCAGGGATCTCTGGAAACACCATATATTTT. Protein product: CASSLPGISGNTIYF. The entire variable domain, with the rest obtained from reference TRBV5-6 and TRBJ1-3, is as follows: DAGVTQSPTHLIKTRGQQVTLRCSPKSGHDTVSWYQQALGQGPQFIFQYYEEEERQRGNFPDRFSGHQFPNYSSELNVNALLLGDSALYLCASSLPGISGNTIYFGEGSWLTVV.

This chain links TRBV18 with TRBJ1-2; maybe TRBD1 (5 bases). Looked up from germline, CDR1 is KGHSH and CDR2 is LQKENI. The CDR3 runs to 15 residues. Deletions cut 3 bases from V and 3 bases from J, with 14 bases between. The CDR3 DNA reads TGTGCCAGCTCACCCCAGGCAAGGGGCGACTATGGCTACACCTTC. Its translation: CASSPQARGDYGYTF.

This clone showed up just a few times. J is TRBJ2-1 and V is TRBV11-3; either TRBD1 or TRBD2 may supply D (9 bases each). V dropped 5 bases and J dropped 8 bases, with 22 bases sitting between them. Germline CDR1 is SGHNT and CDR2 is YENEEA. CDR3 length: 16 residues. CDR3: CASSPRGGTGSDEQFF. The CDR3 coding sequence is TGTGCCAGCAGCCCGCGGGGGGGGACAGGGTCCGATGAGCAGTTCTTC.

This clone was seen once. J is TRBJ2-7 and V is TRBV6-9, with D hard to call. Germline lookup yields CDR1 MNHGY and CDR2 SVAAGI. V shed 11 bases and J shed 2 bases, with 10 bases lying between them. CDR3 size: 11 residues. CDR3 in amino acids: CAHRAPYEQYV. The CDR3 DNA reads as TGTGCCCATAGGGCCCCCTACGAGCAGTACGTC.

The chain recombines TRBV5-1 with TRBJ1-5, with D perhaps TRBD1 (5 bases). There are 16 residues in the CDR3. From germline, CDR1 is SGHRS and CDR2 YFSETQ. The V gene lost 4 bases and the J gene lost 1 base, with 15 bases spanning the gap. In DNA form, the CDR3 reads TGCGCCAGCAGCCCCGTGGGGGGGGTAAGCAATCAGCCCCAGCATTTT. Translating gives CASSPVGGVSNQPQHF. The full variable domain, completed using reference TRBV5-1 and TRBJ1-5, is KAGVTQTPRYLIKTRGQQVTLSCSPISGHRSVSWYQQTPGQGLQFLFEYFSETQRNKGNFPGRFSGRQFSNSRSEMNVSTLELGDSALYLCASSPVGGVSNQPQHFGDGTRLSIL.

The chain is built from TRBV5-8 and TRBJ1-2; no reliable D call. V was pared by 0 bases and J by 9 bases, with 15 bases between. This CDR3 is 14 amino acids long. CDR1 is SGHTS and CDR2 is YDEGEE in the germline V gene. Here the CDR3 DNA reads TGTGCCAGCAGCTTGGTTTCGGGGAGGTCGAGCTACACCTTC. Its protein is CASSLVSGRSSYTF. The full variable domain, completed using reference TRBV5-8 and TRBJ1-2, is EAGVTQSPTHLIKTRGQQATLRCSPISGHTSVYWYQQALGLGLQFLLWYDEGEERNRGNFPPRFSGRQFPNYSSELNVNALELEDSALYLCASSLVSGRSSYTFGSGTRLTVV.

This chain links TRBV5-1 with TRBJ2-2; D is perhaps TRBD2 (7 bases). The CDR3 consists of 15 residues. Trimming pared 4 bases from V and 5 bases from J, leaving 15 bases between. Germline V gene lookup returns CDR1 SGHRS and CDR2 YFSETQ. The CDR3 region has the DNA TGCGCCAGCAGCCTCAAGGGGGGGGCTACCGGGGAGCTGTTTTTT. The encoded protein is CASSLKGGATGELFF.

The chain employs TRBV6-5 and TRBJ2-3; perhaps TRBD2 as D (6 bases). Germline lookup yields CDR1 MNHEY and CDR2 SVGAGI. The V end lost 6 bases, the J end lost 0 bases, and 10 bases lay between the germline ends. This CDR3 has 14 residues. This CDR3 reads CASSWGDSTDTQYF. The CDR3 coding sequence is TGTGCCAGCAGCTGGGGGGACAGCACAGATACGCAGTATTTT.

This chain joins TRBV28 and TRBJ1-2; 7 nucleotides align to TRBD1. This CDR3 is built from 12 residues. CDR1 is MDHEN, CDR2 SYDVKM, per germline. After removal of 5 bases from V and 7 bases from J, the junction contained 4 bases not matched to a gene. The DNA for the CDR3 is TGTGCCAGCAGTGACAGGGTTACTGGCTACACCTTC. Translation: CASSDRVTGYTF.

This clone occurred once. The CDR3 DNA reads TGTGCCAGCAGCTACGGGACAGGGGACACCATATATTTT. It encodes CASSYGTGDTIYF. The chain is built from TRBV7-9 and TRBJ1-3; the match to TRBD1 covers 10 bases. Trimming at V came to 4 bases and at J to 8 bases, leaving 2 bases not matched to a gene. Germline V gene lookup returns CDR1 SEHNR and CDR2 FQNEAQ (reference sequence). This CDR3 has 13 residues.

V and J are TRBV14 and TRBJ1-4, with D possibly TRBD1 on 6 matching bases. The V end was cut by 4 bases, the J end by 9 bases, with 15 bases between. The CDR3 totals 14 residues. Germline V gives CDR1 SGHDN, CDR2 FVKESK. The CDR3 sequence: CASSPGTGNKKLFF. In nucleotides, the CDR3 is TGTGCCAGCAGCCCTGGCACAGGGAATAAAAAACTGTTTTTT. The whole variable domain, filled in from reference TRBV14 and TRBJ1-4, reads EAGVTQFPSHSVIEKGQTVTLRCDPISGHDNLYWYRRVMGKEIKFLLHFVKESKQDESGMPNNRFLAERTGGTYSTLKVQPAELEDSGVYFCASSPGTGNKKLFFGSGTQLSVL.

The CDR3 loop is CASSPPPRGEKLFF. In DNA, the CDR3 is TGTGCCAGCTCACCCCCCCCGCGCGGAGAAAAACTGTTTTTT. The chain joins TRBV18 to TRBJ1-4, with D uncertain. Germline V gives CDR1 KGHSH, CDR2 LQKENI. The CDR3 runs to 14 residues. V lost 3 bases and J lost 8, with 13 bases in between.

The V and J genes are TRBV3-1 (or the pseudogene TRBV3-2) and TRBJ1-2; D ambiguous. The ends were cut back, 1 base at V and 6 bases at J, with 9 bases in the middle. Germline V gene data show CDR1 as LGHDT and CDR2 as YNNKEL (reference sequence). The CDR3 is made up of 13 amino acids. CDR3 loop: CASSQVVGDGYTF. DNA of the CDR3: TGTGCCAGCAGCCAAGTTGTTGGAGATGGCTACACCTTC.